This TCR beta chain is drawn from a study of cytomegalovirus exposure and HLA in healthy donors. A multiplex PCR was run with 60 Vbeta primers and 13 Jbeta primers. Profiling relied on immunoSEQ multiplex PCR, and the TCRdb table lists in-frame clones only, not all of them. The sample records around 140,000 clones, roughly four fifths being singletons. In the case of this clone: Antigen: not known.

Germline-derived CDR1 and CDR2 are SEHNR and FQNEAQ (reference sequence). V gave up 5 bases and J gave up 5 bases; unmatched junction bases: 6. This CDR3 is built from 15 residues. General study points: 87-base-pair reads could not separate some V segments, including TRBV6-2 and TRBV6-3. Confirmation was obtained in vitro that a few CMV-associated chains are specific for CMV antigens.

The V and J genes are TRBV7-9 and TRBJ2-1, with 10 bases that match TRBD2. The sample taken for sequencing was PBMCs. The sequence was collected from a woman in her fifties or sixties in good health and CMV-seronegative. The CDR3: CASSIWTSGHNEQFF. DNA of the CDR3: TGTGCCAGCAGCATTTGGACTAGCGGCCACAATGAGCAGTTCTTC.